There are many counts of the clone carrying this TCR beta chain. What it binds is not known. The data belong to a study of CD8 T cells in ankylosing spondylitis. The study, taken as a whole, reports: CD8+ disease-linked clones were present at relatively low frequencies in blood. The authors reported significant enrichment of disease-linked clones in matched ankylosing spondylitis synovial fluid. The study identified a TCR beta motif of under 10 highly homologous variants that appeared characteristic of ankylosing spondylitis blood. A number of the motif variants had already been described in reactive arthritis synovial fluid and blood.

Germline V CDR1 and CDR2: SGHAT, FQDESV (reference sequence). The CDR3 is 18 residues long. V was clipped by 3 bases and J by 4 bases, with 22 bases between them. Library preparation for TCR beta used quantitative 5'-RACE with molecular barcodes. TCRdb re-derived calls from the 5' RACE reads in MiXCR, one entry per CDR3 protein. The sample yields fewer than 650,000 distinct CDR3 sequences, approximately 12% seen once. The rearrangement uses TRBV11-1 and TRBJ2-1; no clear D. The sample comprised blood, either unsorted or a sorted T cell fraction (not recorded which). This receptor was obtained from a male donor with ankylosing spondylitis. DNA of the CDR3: TGTGCCAGCAGCTTGAACCCTACCGATTCAATCGAGTACAATGAGCAGTTCTTC. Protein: CASSLNPTDSIEYNEQFF.